This entry concerns a single T cell receptor (beta chain). TCRdb's copy holds only in-frame clones and misses some; the assay was immunoSEQ multiplex PCR. The data show 30,000 to 40,000 clones, with 88% seen just once and approximately 6.7% held by the top ten. The CDR3 extends over 16 amino acids. The V segment lost 0 bases and the J segment 2 bases; nucleotides outside the gene matches: 2. Germline CDR1 and CDR2: MGHDK and SYGVNS. This record belongs to a study of T cell changes during pregnancy in multiple sclerosis. This receptor was identified in a female donor with multiple sclerosis, enrolled in a pregnancy study. The genes are TRBV25-1 and TRBJ2-1; the match to TRBD2 covers 9 bases. Material: CD8+ T cells from peripheral blood mononuclear cells, obtained in the third trimester of pregnancy. The CDR3 nucleotides read TGTGCCAGCAGTGAATATCTAGCGGGGCCCTACAATGAGCAGTTCTTC. This translates into CASSEYLAGPYNEQFF.